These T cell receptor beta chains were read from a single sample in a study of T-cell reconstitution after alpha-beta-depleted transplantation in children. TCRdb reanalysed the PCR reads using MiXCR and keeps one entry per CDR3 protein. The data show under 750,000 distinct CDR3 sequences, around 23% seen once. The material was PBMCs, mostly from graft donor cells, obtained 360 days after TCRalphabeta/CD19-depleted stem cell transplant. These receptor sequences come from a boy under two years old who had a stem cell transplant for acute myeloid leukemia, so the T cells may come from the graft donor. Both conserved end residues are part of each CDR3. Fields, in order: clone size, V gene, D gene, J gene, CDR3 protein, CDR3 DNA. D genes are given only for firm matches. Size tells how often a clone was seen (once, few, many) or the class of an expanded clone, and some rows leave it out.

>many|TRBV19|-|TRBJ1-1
CASIPDWGGTEAFF
TGTGCCAGTATCCCCGATTGGGGGGGGACTGAAGCTTTCTTT
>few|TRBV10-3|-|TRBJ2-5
CAISDVGDETQYF
TGTGCCATCAGTGATGTGGGGGACGAGACCCAGTACTTC
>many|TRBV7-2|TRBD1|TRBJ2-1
CASGPRGRNQQFF
TGTGCCAGCGGACCCAGGGGGCGAAACCAGCAGTTCTTC
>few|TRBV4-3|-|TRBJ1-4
CASSPLQGRDEKLFF
TGCGCCAGCAGCCCGCTTCAGGGTCGCGATGAAAAACTGTTTTTT
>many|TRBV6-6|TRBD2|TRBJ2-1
CASLVSGAEQFF
TGTGCCAGCTTGGTCAGCGGGGCTGAGCAGTTCTTC
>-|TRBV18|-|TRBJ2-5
CASSPPRLTGRQETQYF
TGTGCCAGCTCACCACCGAGGCTTACAGGTCGTCAAGAGACCCAGTACTTC
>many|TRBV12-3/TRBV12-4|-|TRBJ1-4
CASSSRGVTIATNEKLFF
TGTGCCAGCAGTTCCCGCGGGGTGACGATTGCAACTAATGAAAAACTGTTTTTT
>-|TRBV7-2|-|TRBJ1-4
CASSLGGYNEKLFF
TGTGCCAGCAGCTTAGGCGGTTATAATGAAAAACTGTTTTTT
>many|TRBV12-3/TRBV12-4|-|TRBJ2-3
CASSLTRGSLSPDTQYF
TGTGCCAGCAGCCTGACCCGGGGCTCCCTTTCTCCAGATACGCAGTATTTT
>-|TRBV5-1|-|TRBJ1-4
CASSLGPGVGEEKLFF
TGCGCCAGCAGCTTGGGTCCGGGAGTCGGGGAGGAAAAACTGTTTTTT
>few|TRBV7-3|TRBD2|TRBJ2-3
CASSRLAGAYTDTQYF
TGTGCCAGCAGCCGACTAGCGGGGGCTTACACAGATACGCAGTATTTT
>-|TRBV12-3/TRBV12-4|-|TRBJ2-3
CASSPIGPSTDTQYF
TGTGCCAGCAGCCCCATAGGACCCAGCACAGATACGCAGTATTTT
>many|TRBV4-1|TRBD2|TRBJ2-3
CASSQAPGGKGDTQYF
TGCGCCAGCAGCCAAGCCCCCGGGGGGAAGGGAGATACGCAGTATTTT
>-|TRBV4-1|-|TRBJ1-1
CASSQVPGASTEAFF
TGCGCCAGCAGCCAAGTTCCGGGGGCGAGCACTGAAGCTTTCTTT
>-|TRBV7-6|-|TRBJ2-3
CASSHNGADTQYF
TGTGCCAGCAGCCATAATGGGGCAGATACGCAGTATTTT
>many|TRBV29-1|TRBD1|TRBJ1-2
CSVKTGTAENYGYTF
TGCAGCGTCAAAACCGGGACAGCCGAAAACTATGGCTACACCTTC
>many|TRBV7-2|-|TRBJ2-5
CASSPSLETQYF
TGTGCCAGCAGCCCCAGCCTAGAGACCCAGTACTTC